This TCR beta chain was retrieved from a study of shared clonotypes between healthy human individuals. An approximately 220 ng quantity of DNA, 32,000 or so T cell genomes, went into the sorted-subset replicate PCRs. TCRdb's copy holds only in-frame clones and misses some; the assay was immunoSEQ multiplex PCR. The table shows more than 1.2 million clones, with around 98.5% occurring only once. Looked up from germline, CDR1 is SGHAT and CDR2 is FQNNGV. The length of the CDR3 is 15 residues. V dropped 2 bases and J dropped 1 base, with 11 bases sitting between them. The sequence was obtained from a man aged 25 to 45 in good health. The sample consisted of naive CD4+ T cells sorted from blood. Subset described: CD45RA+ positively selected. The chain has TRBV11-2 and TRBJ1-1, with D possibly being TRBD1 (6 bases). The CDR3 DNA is TGTGCCAGCAGCTTATTCTCCAGGGGGAACACTGAAGCTTTCTTT. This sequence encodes CASSLFSRGNTEAFF.